What follows is one T cell receptor beta chain and its context. Its antigen is currently unknown. The sample belongs to a study of radiotherapy plus CTLA-4 blockade in lung cancer. Regarding the study as a whole: Early blood T cell clone dynamics reportedly forecast response best, with interferon-beta.

The CDR3 is 12 residues long. CDR1 and CDR2 from the germline V gene are LNHDA and SQIVND (reference sequence). V shed 5 bases and J shed 10 bases, with 12 bases lying between them. The assay was immunoSEQ multiplex PCR, and TCRdb's table has in-frame clones only and misses some. The table records fewer than 55,000 clones, over 60% of them present only once. The chain couples TRBV19 to TRBJ2-1; a possible D gene is TRBD1 (5 bases). Here the sequenced sample was peripheral blood, taken from a patient treated with radiotherapy plus ipilimumab. This sequence was found in a human donor with non-small cell lung cancer whose response to radiotherapy plus ipilimumab could not be evaluated. CDR3 sequence reads: CASSLGRGEQFF. CDR3 nucleotide sequence: TGTGCCAGTAGTCTCGGTAGGGGCGAGCAGTTCTTC.